Below are 20 T cell receptor beta chains sequenced from a single sample in a study of T cell repertoires in cytomegalovirus infection. TCRdb itself ran the reads through MiXCR, one entry per CDR3 protein. The data show under 200,000 distinct CDR3 sequences, 8% to 10% seen once. Material: PBMCs. Source of these receptors: a human donor in good health (CMV status not recorded). Some clones in this sample may be carry-over from other donors' samples.

In regard to this clonotype: This may be a read error, as it is one base from a much larger clone. The chain carries TRBV12-3 or TRBV12-4 and TRBJ2-3; D remains unclear. The CDR3 loop spans 12 amino acids. The DNA of the CDR3 is TGTGCCAACAGTTTTTCTCTCGGTACGCAGTATTTT. Protein product: CANSFSLGTQYF.

The chain is built from TRBV20-1 and TRBJ2-6; D perhaps matches TRBD1 (6 bases). The V end was cut by 0 bases, the J end by 1 base, with 13 bases between. The CDR3 length is 17 residues. Germline V gives CDR1 DFQATT, CDR2 SNEGSKA (reference sequence). The CDR3 nucleotides are TGCAGTGCTAGAGACGGACAGCACGGTTCTGGGGCCAACGTCCTGACTTTC. Its translation: CSARDGQHGSGANVLTF.

This clonotype appeared many times. V is TRBV4-1 and J is TRBJ2-1, with 8 bases that match TRBD2. This CDR3 comprises 17 residues. Germline CDR1 reads MGHRA; CDR2 reads YSYEKL. Unmatched junction bases numbered 11, after V lost 1 base and J lost 6 bases. The CDR3 nucleotides are TGCGCCAGCAGCCAAGGGGTTGCGGGAGGAAAAACCAATGAGCAGTTCTTC. This codes for CASSQGVAGGKTNEQFF.

This clonotype appeared many times. The CDR3 nucleotides are TGTGCCAGCAGCTCCAGGGTTAACTATGGCTACACCTTC. Translating gives CASSSRVNYGYTF. V usage is TRBV7-8 and J usage is TRBJ1-2; weak D call: TRBD1 (5 bases). Germline assignment: CDR1 SGHVS and CDR2 FQNEAQ. CDR3 length: 13 amino acids. V was cut by 4 bases and J by 1 base, with 7 bases left in between. Variable domain in full (rest from reference TRBV7-8 and TRBJ1-2): GAGVSQSPRYKVAKRGQDVALRCDPISGHVSLFWYQQALGQGPEFLTYFQNEAQLDKSGLPSDRFFAERPEGSVSTLKIQRTQQEDSAVYLCASSSRVNYGYTFGSGTRLTVV.

This clonotype was picked up many times. V is TRBV7-2 and J is TRBJ2-5, with 8 bases lining up with TRBD2. Germline V lookup: CDR1 SGHTA, CDR2 FQGNSA. Trimming cost V 5 bases and J 7 bases; bases outside gene matches: 18. This CDR3 spans 17 amino acids. The CDR3 DNA reads as TGTGCCAGCAGCCCAGATGGACTAGCTGTAAGGGGGGGGACCCAGTACTTC. Residues: CASSPDGLAVRGGTQYF.

This clonotype was counted at least ten times. The chain combines TRBV6-1 with TRBJ2-5; TRBD2 matches at 12 bases. The CDR3 length is 15 residues. V was pared by 6 bases and J by 5 bases, with 7 bases of the junction left unmatched. Germline CDR1 and CDR2: MNHNS and SASEGT. In DNA, the CDR3 is TGTGCCAGCAGCCAACTAGCGGGGGGAAGGGAGACCCAGTACTTC. Residues: CASSQLAGGRETQYF.

The rearrangement joins TRBV23-1 to TRBJ2-1, with a tentative D call TRBD1 (5 bases). TRBV23-1 is an ORF for which the function is uncertain. The V and J ends lost 2 bases and 8 bases respectively, with 19 bases between them. The CDR3 sequence is 16 residues long. The CDR3 is CASSQVDKGSDYEQFF. CDR3 DNA: TGCGCCAGCAGTCAAGTAGACAAGGGGTCCGACTATGAGCAGTTCTTC.

This clonotype has at least ten counts. This chain links TRBV7-8 with TRBJ2-3, with 11 bases matching TRBD2. V lost 0 bases, J lost 4 bases, and 6 bases stayed unmatched. The length of the CDR3 is 17 residues. Germline CDR1 is SGHVS and CDR2 is FQNEAQ. CDR3 bases: TGTGCCAGCAGCTTAGCGGAACTAGCGGGAGTGCCAGATACGCAGTATTTT. As protein: CASSLAELAGVPDTQYF.

This clonotype was recorded a few times. The chain carries TRBV11-2 and TRBJ2-3; tentatively, D is TRBD1 (6 bases). V was pared by 1 base and J by 0 bases, with 11 bases between. Germline loops: CDR1 SGHAT, CDR2 FQNNGV. CDR3 length: 16 residues. The chain's CDR3 is CASSLVVGTSTDTQYF. In nucleotides, the CDR3 is TGTGCCAGCAGCTTAGTCGTAGGGACAAGCACAGATACGCAGTATTTT.

The sample holds a few counts of this clonotype. This chain links TRBV25-1 with TRBJ1-6; no clear D. V dropped 7 bases and J dropped 0 bases, with 7 bases sitting between them. The CDR3 sequence is 14 residues long. Germline V gene sequence: CDR1 MGHDK, CDR2 SYGVNS. The CDR3 sequence is CASNQDSYNSPLHF. Here the CDR3 DNA reads TGTGCCAGCAACCAGGACTCCTATAATTCACCCCTCCACTTT.

The rearrangement uses TRBV6-2 or TRBV6-3 and TRBJ2-7, with D perhaps TRBD2 (5 bases). Germline CDR1 is MNHEY and CDR2 is SVGEGT. The ends were cut back, 0 bases at V and 6 bases at J, with 9 bases in the middle. The CDR3 has 13 residues. CDR3 protein: CASSYSRAGEQYF. The DNA for the CDR3 is TGTGCCAGCAGTTACTCGAGGGCCGGCGAGCAGTACTTC.

This clonotype has ten or more counts. The V and J genes are TRBV7-2 and TRBJ1-4; unclear D gene. The CDR3 contains 16 residues. CDR1 is SGHTA, CDR2 FQGNSA, per germline. V lost 3 bases to trimming and J lost 10 bases, with 21 bases between them. The CDR3 region has the DNA TGTGCCAGCAGCTTCCCGGACGGTATGCTTTCGGGAAAACTGTTTTTT. It specifies CASSFPDGMLSGKLFF.

This clonotype was seen many times. The chain is built from TRBV7-8 and TRBJ1-2, with 8 bases that match TRBD1. Germline V gene lookup returns CDR1 SGHVS and CDR2 FQNEAQ. The length of the CDR3 is 15 residues. V was clipped by 4 bases and J by 7 bases; unmatched bases: 11. This CDR3 is CASSSTDRVAFGYTF. CDR3 nucleotide sequence: TGTGCCAGCAGCTCAACGGACAGGGTAGCATTTGGCTACACCTTC.

The chain recombines TRBV20-1 with TRBJ2-7; D possibly uses TRBD1 or TRBD2 (5 bases each). In germline, CDR1 is DFQATT, CDR2 SNEGSKA (reference sequence). This CDR3 comprises 15 residues. The germline V and J ends were trimmed by 2 bases and 2 bases, with 16 bases remaining between them. The CDR3: CSARSFGGAPYEQYF. DNA for the CDR3: TGCAGTGCTAGAAGTTTTGGGGGAGCCCCCTACGAGCAGTACTTC.

This clonotype was seen ten or more times. The V call is TRBV11-2, the J call TRBJ2-1; 7 bases map to TRBD2. J lost 4 bases, V lost 5 bases, and 17 bases had no gene match. CDR3 length equals 18 residues. In germline, CDR1 is SGHAT, CDR2 FQNNGV. CDR3 in amino acids: CASSRRLANGPRYNEQFF. The CDR3 DNA follows: TGTGCCAGCAGCAGACGACTAGCCAATGGTCCCCGTTACAATGAGCAGTTCTTC.

This clonotype was observed at least ten times. The genes are TRBV27 and TRBJ1-1, with 9 bases that match TRBD1. The length of the CDR3 is 17 residues. Germline V CDR1 and CDR2: MNHEY, SMNVEV (reference sequence). Germline trimming cut 2 bases from V and 5 bases from J; bases unmatched to any gene: 12. The CDR3 region is CASSLGAQGALRTEAFF. CDR3 DNA sequence: TGTGCCAGCAGTTTAGGGGCACAGGGGGCGCTGAGGACTGAAGCTTTCTTT.

This clonotype occurred many times. This chain connects TRBV29-1 to TRBJ1-1; 11 bases match TRBD1. J lost 7 bases, V lost 6 bases, and 7 bases had no gene match. In germline, CDR1 is SQVTM, CDR2 ANQGSEA. The CDR3 totals 13 residues. CDR3 sequence: CSVIGQGAGEAFF. As DNA, the CDR3 is TGCAGCGTGATTGGACAGGGGGCAGGTGAAGCTTTCTTT.

This chain connects TRBV2 to TRBJ1-2, with D unresolved. The CDR3 runs 12 residues. Germline V gene sequence: CDR1 SNHLY, CDR2 FYNNEI. The V end lost 10 bases, the J end lost 0 bases, and 9 bases lay between the germline ends. CDR3 DNA: TGTGCCACGGGTACAGCTAACTATGGCTACACCTTC. Protein product: CATGTANYGYTF.

The chain couples TRBV6-2 or TRBV6-3 to TRBJ2-6; D ambiguous. The CDR3 sequence is 15 residues long. CDR1 is MNHEY, CDR2 SVGEGT, per germline. V lost 6 bases to trimming and J lost 0 bases, with 9 bases between them. Here the CDR3 reads CASSPFGSGANVLTF. CDR3 DNA: TGTGCCAGCAGCCCCTTTGGCTCTGGGGCCAACGTCCTGACTTTC.

The table lists this clonotype with many counts. This chain joins TRBV7-9 and TRBJ1-4, with 8 positions matching TRBD1. Germline V lookup: CDR1 SEHNR, CDR2 FQNEAQ (reference sequence). V dropped 5 bases and J dropped 2; count of bases not matched to a gene: 1. The CDR3 runs to 14 residues. The CDR3 is CASSNRGTNEKLFF. In DNA, the CDR3 is TGTGCCAGCAGCAACAGGGGGACTAATGAAAAACTGTTTTTT.